The present T cell receptor beta chain was sequenced within a study of T cell responses to AZD1222 COVID-19 vaccine. Study findings and constraints: Possibly, clonal diversity was underestimated; donors were largely white British and included more females.

This CDR3 is 16 amino acids long. V lost 4 bases, J lost 1 base, and 7 bases stayed unmatched. Germline values: CDR1 MNHEY, CDR2 SVGEGT. About this clone: Its antigen is as yet unknown.

Assay used: immunoSEQ multiplex PCR; TCRdb lists only in-frame clones, some missing. The repertoire holds more than 85,000 clones, with roughly 89% as singletons. Sequencing was performed on peripheral blood, taken on day 0 of AZD1222 vaccination. This receptor was obtained from an adult in good health. The J gene is TRBJ2-3, the V gene TRBV6-2 or TRBV6-3; TRBD1 agrees at 8 bases. This CDR3 reads CASSLGPDRGTDTQYF. CDR3 sequence (DNA): TGTGCCAGCAGTTTGGGACCGGACAGGGGCACAGATACGCAGTATTTT.